This TCR beta chain comes out of a study of shared clonotypes between healthy human individuals. At the level of the study: Each donor's CD8 memory used one plate, CD8 naive two, each CD4 subset three.

The authors divided CD4+ cells into CD45RA+ naive and CD45RA-negative memory subsets. V was clipped by 5 bases and J by 2 bases, with 12 bases between them. Germline lookup yields CDR1 SGHRS and CDR2 YFSETQ. This CDR3 comprises 14 residues. The repertoire was sequenced with immunoSEQ multiplex PCR; TCRdb's copy has only in-frame clones and lacks some. The repertoire includes roughly 700,000 clones, over 65% of them detected once, and approximately 1.7% sits in the top ten. This clonotype was sampled from a woman aged 30 to 39 in good health. The chain has TRBV5-1 and TRBJ2-3; possible D gene TRBD2, 5 bases. Input material: memory CD4+ T cells sorted from blood. Subset of the sample: CD45RA-negative fraction. The CDR3 nucleotides read TGCGCCAGCAGAGCAGCGGTGGTCACAGATACGCAGTATTTT. Translating it yields CASRAAVVTDTQYF.